This is a list of T cell receptor beta chains from one sample in a study of shared clonotypes between healthy human individuals. Using immunoSEQ multiplex PCR, the repertoire was profiled, and TCRdb retains in-frame clones only, with some absent. The table has fewer than 650,000 clones, 76% seen once; the top ten hold roughly 13%. The sample consisted of PBMCs. The receptor source for this set is a middle-aged woman in good health. Some clones in this sample may be carry-over from other donors' samples. Both conserved end residues are part of each CDR3. A D gene is named only where the DNA matches it firmly. Clone size is given for some rows only: seen once, a few or many times, or a class if the clone is expanded.

>TRBJ2-7|TRBV11-3|-|-
CASGLTTGFGEQYF
TGTGCCAGCGGCTTAACAACAGGGTTCGGGGAGCAGTACTTC
>TRBJ1-5|TRBV4-1|-|-
CASSQEGGGVLNQPQHF
TGCGCCAGCAGCCAAGAGGGGGGTGGGGTACTCAATCAGCCCCAGCATTTT
>TRBJ1-2|TRBV7-9|-|-
CASSLGAGPPLYGYTF
TGTGCCAGCAGCTTAGGGGCAGGACCACCCCTCTATGGCTACACCTTC
>TRBJ2-3|TRBV11-2|-|-
CASSLGGRGVTDTQYF
TGTGCCAGCAGCTTAGGTGGGCGGGGAGTTACAGATACGCAGTATTTT
>TRBJ1-1|TRBV5-6|-|-
CASSPRGDGGTEAFF
TGTGCCAGCAGCCCGAGGGGGGATGGAGGCACTGAAGCTTTCTTT
>TRBJ1-1|TRBV7-2|-|-
CASTGQMNTEAFF
TGTGCCAGCACCGGACAGATGAACACTGAAGCTTTCTTT
>TRBJ1-2|TRBV19|-|TRBD1
CASSRDRDFYGYTF
TGTGCCAGTAGTAGGGACAGGGACTTCTATGGCTACACCTTC
>TRBJ2-3|TRBV12-2|-|-
CASRLVTSGSTDTQYF
TGTGCAAGTCGCTTAGTTACTAGCGGAAGCACAGATACGCAGTATTTT
>TRBJ1-4|TRBV6-4|-|TRBD1
CASSDNRGRKLVSNEKLFF
TGTGCCAGCAGTGATAACAGGGGGCGCAAACTCGTCTCTAATGAAAAACTGTTTTTT
>TRBJ2-2|TRBV10-3|once|TRBD1
CAMQEGTASPGELFF
TGTGCCATGCAAGAAGGGACAGCTTCTCCCGGGGAGCTGTTTTTT
>TRBJ2-7|TRBV7-2|-|-
CASSETRVGGEQYF
TGTGCCAGCAGCGAGACTCGGGTGGGGGGTGAGCAGTACTTC
>TRBJ2-2|TRBV5-6|-|-
CASRPAIDTGELFF
TGTGCCAGCAGGCCAGCTATTGACACCGGGGAGCTGTTTTTT
>TRBJ1-2|TRBV28|-|-
CASRGGIGGYTF
TGTGCCAGCCGAGGGGGGATAGGGGGCTACACCTTC
>TRBJ1-1|TRBV28|-|-
CASSSPGENTEAFF
TGTGCCAGCAGTTCTCCGGGGGAGAACACTGAAGCTTTCTTT
>TRBJ2-1|TRBV15|-|TRBD2
CATSRDAASGAYNEQFF
TGTGCCACCAGCAGAGATGCGGCTAGCGGAGCTTACAACGAGCAGTTCTTC
>TRBJ2-7|TRBV27|-|-
CASSEYGDNYEQYF
TGTGCCAGCAGCGAATATGGGGACAACTACGAGCAGTACTTC
>TRBJ1-2|TRBV25-1|-|-
CASSGSYYGYTF
TGTGCCAGCAGTGGAAGCTACTATGGCTACACCTTC
>TRBJ2-1|TRBV7-2|-|-
CASSLAGGPYNEQFF
TGTGCCAGCAGCTTAGCGGGTGGGCCCTACAATGAGCAGTTCTTC
>TRBJ2-3|TRBV27|few|-
CASSSYRRGNTDTQYF
TGTGCCAGCAGTTCCTACAGGCGGGGTAACACAGATACGCAGTATTTT
>TRBJ2-1|TRBV27|-|TRBD2
CASSLRTSGSWDNEQFF
TGTGCCAGCAGTTTGCGGACTAGCGGGAGTTGGGACAATGAGCAGTTCTTC
>TRBJ2-1|TRBV18|few|TRBD2
CASSPVVAGDEQFF
TGTGCCAGCTCACCAGTTGTTGCGGGAGATGAGCAGTTCTTC
>TRBJ2-1|TRBV6-1|-|TRBD2
CASREGLAGGNEQFF
TGTGCCAGCAGGGAGGGACTAGCGGGCGGGAATGAGCAGTTCTTC
>TRBJ2-3|TRBV6-6|-|-
CASGKGTDTQYF
TGTGCCAGCGGGAAGGGCACAGATACGCAGTATTTT
>TRBJ1-2|TRBV4-1|once|TRBD1
CASSPGQGARGNYGYTF
TGCGCCAGCAGCCCGGGACAGGGGGCGCGGGGAAACTATGGCTACACCTTC
>TRBJ1-3|TRBV15|-|-
CATSRTGLRASGNTIYF
TGTGCCACCAGCAGAACCGGGCTGAGGGCCTCGGGAAACACCATATATTTT
>TRBJ2-7|TRBV11-2|-|TRBD1
CASSPLRTGNTYEQYF
TGTGCCAGCAGCCCACTCCGGACAGGGAATACCTACGAGCAGTACTTC
>TRBJ2-6|TRBV7-7|-|-
CASSPRLVDGANVLTF
TGTGCTAGCAGCCCCCGCCTGGTAGATGGGGCCAACGTCCTGACTTTC
>TRBJ1-5|TRBV7-6|-|TRBD1
CASSSSGTGLGQPQHF
TGTGCCAGCAGCTCCTCCGGGACAGGTTTAGGTCAGCCCCAGCATTTT
>TRBJ2-6|TRBV7-8|-|-
CASSGTGGGANVLTF
TGTGCCAGCAGCGGGACCGGGGGTGGGGCCAACGTCCTGACTTTC
>TRBJ1-2|TRBV30|many|-
CASGLGPNYGYTF
TGTGCCTCAGGTTTGGGCCCTAACTATGGCTACACCTTC
>TRBJ1-1|TRBV4-1|-|-
CASSQVRATEAFF
TGCGCCAGCAGCCAAGTCAGGGCCACTGAAGCTTTCTTT
>TRBJ2-7|TRBV6-5|once|TRBD1
CASSYSTGEEKQYF
TGTGCCAGCAGTTACTCGACAGGGGAAGAGAAGCAGTACTTC
>TRBJ1-2|TRBV5-1|-|-
CASSAEGGRDYGYTF
TGCGCCAGCAGCGCGGAGGGCGGCAGGGACTATGGCTACACCTTC
>TRBJ2-1|TRBV6-5|-|TRBD2
CASSPGTSSNNEQFF
TGTGCCAGCAGCCCCGGGACTAGCTCGAACAATGAGCAGTTCTTC
>TRBJ2-5|TRBV28|-|-
CASSPSGNQETQYF
TGTGCCAGCAGTCCGAGCGGAAACCAAGAGACCCAGTACTTC
>TRBJ2-5|TRBV6-6|-|-
CASSYPDGGRETQYF
TGTGCCAGCAGTTACCCCGATGGGGGGCGAGAGACCCAGTACTTC
>TRBJ2-1|TRBV5-1|-|-
CASSSRASSDYNEQFF
TGCGCCAGCAGCTCCCGAGCTTCTAGCGATTACAATGAGCAGTTCTTC
>TRBJ2-5|TRBV5-4|-|-
CASGGTETQYF
TGTGCCAGCGGGGGAACAGAGACCCAGTACTTC
>TRBJ1-5|TRBV6-6|-|TRBD1
CASSGRDRPNQPQHF
TGTGCCAGCAGTGGCCGGGACAGACCAAATCAGCCCCAGCATTTT
>TRBJ2-1|TRBV2|-|TRBD2
CATKSGLAGNNEQFF
TGTGCCACCAAATCGGGACTAGCGGGCAACAATGAGCAGTTCTTC
>TRBJ2-7|TRBV10-3|-|-
CAISDPGLPQDEQYF
TGTGCCATCAGTGACCCGGGACTTCCCCAGGACGAGCAGTACTTC
>TRBJ1-3|TRBV11-2|-|TRBD1
CASSLGQGGVNTIYF
TGTGCCAGCAGCTTGGGACAGGGGGGAGTCAACACCATATATTTT
>TRBJ2-1|TRBV7-2|few|-
CASSLALGGRSEQFF
TGTGCCAGCAGCTTAGCGCTTGGCGGGCGGAGCGAGCAGTTCTTC
>TRBJ2-5|TRBV7-9|few|TRBD2
CASSLALAGVGETQYF
TGTGCCAGCAGCTTAGCGCTAGCGGGAGTTGGGGAGACCCAGTACTTC
>TRBJ2-7|TRBV6-1|-|-
CASSDPLFGRPYEQYF
TGTGCCAGCAGTGACCCACTATTTGGTCGCCCCTACGAGCAGTACTTC
>TRBJ2-7|TRBV7-9|-|-
CASSLDVVYEQYF
TGTGCCAGCAGCTTAGACGTCGTTTACGAGCAGTACTTC